This TCR beta chain was found in a study of cytomegalovirus exposure and HLA in healthy donors. Deletions cut 9 bases from V and 4 bases from J, with 12 bases between. Germline V gene sequence: CDR1 LNHNV, CDR2 YYDKDF (reference sequence). The CDR3 is made up of 13 amino acids. In the case of this clone: Its specificity is not known.

Notes on the study in general: The study flagged about 150 TCR beta chains as cytomegalovirus-associated. Highly shared variants forming one cluster were likely a sequencing artifact.

The PCR had 60 Vbeta and 13 Jbeta primers. Clones were sequenced by immunoSEQ multiplex PCR, and TCRdb holds only the in-frame ones, with some missing. This sample yields about 140,000 clones, of which approximately 82% are seen a single time; around 9.7% belongs to the top ten. Healthy bone marrow donors made up the cohort. Source material: PBMCs. This clonotype was obtained from a woman aged 60-75 years in good health and CMV-seropositive. This rearrangement joins TRBV15 to TRBJ1-4; D gene ambiguous. CDR3 nucleotides: TGTGCCACGGGGAGGGCCCTTAATGAAAAACTGTTTTTT. It yields the protein CATGRALNEKLFF. Supplemented by reference TRBV15 and TRBJ1-4, the full variable domain reads DAMVIQNPRYQVTQFGKPVTLSCSQTLNHNVMYWYQQKSSQAPKLLFHYYDKDFNNEADTPDNFQSRRPNTSFCFLDIRSPGLGDTAMYLCATGRALNEKLFFGSGTQLSVL.